The T cell receptor beta chain under discussion was sequenced for a study of blood T cell repertoires in COVID-19. Study-wide context: PBMCs, B-cell-depleted T cells, or T cells provided the cDNA or gDNA that made up the material.

With 1 base removed from V and 7 bases from J, the gap between germline ends came to 10 bases. The CDR3 consists of 13 residues. Germline V gene lookup returns CDR1 SGHDN and CDR2 FVKESK. Per the study methods: Estimates of nucleated cell counts were drawn from the amplification of reference gene primers. Sequenced by immunoSEQ multiplex PCR; TCRdb stores in-frame clones only, minus some. For V, J and clone size, that table is used; D and trimming come from the DNA. The sample lists some 250,000 clones; 70% to 90% were seen once. The clonotype was recovered from a woman in her 70s with active or convalescent COVID-19. The chain recombines TRBV14 with TRBJ1-2; D is perhaps TRBD1 (5 bases). The sample taken for sequencing was peripheral blood. In DNA form, the CDR3 reads TGTGCCAGCAGCCAAGCGGGGGTCGGTGGCTACACCTTC. It is translated as CASSQAGVGGYTF.